Below are 20 T cell receptor beta chains sequenced from a single sample in a study of blood T cell repertoires in COVID-19. Clones were sequenced by immunoSEQ multiplex PCR, and TCRdb holds only the in-frame ones, with some missing. This table holds 95,000 or so clones, 84% found once. The sequenced sample was peripheral blood. Every receptor here comes from a human donor in a cohort sampled during active COVID-19.

This clone was recorded only once. The rearrangement links TRBV4-3 to TRBJ2-1, with TRBD2 matching 8 bases. This CDR3 region has 15 residues. The V segment lost 3 bases and the J segment 4 bases; nucleotides outside the gene matches: 5. Germline CDR1 is LGHNA and CDR2 is YSLEER. The CDR3 reads CASSHTGGPYNEQFF. The DNA for the CDR3 is TGCGCCAGCAGCCATACGGGGGGGCCTTACAATGAGCAGTTCTTC.

V is TRBV11-2 and J is TRBJ2-7; 7 positions agree with TRBD1. The CDR3 runs 24 residues. CDR1 is SGHAT and CDR2 is FQNNGV in the germline V gene. Losses at the gene ends were 6 bases for V and 2 bases for J; bases not matched to a gene: 37. The CDR3 is CASSPKQRQGRPLTHSPPTYEQYF. In DNA form, the CDR3 reads TGTGCCAGCAGTCCTAAGCAGAGACAGGGCCGCCCTCTGACACACTCCCCCCCAACCTACGAGCAGTACTTC. Supplemented by reference TRBV11-2 and TRBJ2-7, the full variable domain reads EAGVAQSPRYKIIEKRQSVAFWCNPISGHATLYWYQQILGQGPKLLIQFQNNGVVDDSQLPKDRFSAERLKGVDSTLKIQPAKLEDSAVYLCASSPKQRQGRPLTHSPPTYEQYFGPGTRLTVT.

The rearrangement links TRBV11-2 to TRBJ1-4; the match to TRBD1 covers 9 bases. V shed 5 bases, J shed 8 bases, and the junction held 3 bases outside the gene matches. The germline V gene encodes CDR1 SGHAT and CDR2 FQNNGV. This CDR3 comprises 13 residues. The CDR3 here is CASSADRGEKLFF. The DNA of the CDR3 is TGTGCCAGCAGCGCAGACAGGGGGGAAAAACTGTTTTTT.

The CDR3 protein is CASSGGNTNTEAFF. The DNA of the CDR3 is TGCGCCAGCAGCGGAGGAAACACGAACACTGAAGCTTTCTTT. The V call is TRBV5-1, the J call TRBJ1-1, with D unclear. Germline CDR1 reads SGHRS; CDR2 reads YFSETQ. The ends were cut back, 4 bases at V and 1 base at J, with 11 bases in the middle. The CDR3 has 14 residues.

Notes on this clone: At one end the junction does not follow the germline gene, possibly because of a read error. The chain is built from TRBV10-1 and TRBJ2-1; 10 bases are a match to TRBD2. The germline CDR1 and CDR2 sequences are WNHNN and SYGVQD (reference sequence). CDR3 length equals 17 residues. CDR3 coding DNA: TGCGCCAGCAGTAAGTCTAGCGGGAGTCCATCCTACAATGAGCAGTTCTTC. Translating gives CASSKSSGSPSYNEQFF.

The rearrangement links TRBV27 to TRBJ2-1; 7 bases align to TRBD1. This CDR3 has 13 amino acids. Germline CDR1 is MNHEY and CDR2 is SMNVEV (reference sequence). With V trimmed by 5 bases and J by 6 bases, 4 bases remained unmatched. CDR3 residues: CASSTRQGNEQFF. CDR3 bases: TGTGCCAGCAGTACGCGACAGGGCAATGAGCAGTTCTTC.

The gene calls are TRBV5-6 and TRBJ2-2; TRBD1 might be the D (6 bases). Germline loops: CDR1 SGHDT, CDR2 YYEEEE. The V gene lost 4 bases and the J gene lost 3 bases, with 19 bases spanning the gap. The CDR3 loop spans 17 amino acids. CDR3 sequence: CASSPLGGGWDTGELFF. DNA for the CDR3: TGTGCCAGCAGCCCGTTGGGTGGGGGCTGGGACACCGGGGAGCTGTTTTTT. Full variable domain (missing parts from reference TRBV5-6 and TRBJ2-2): DAGVTQSPTHLIKTRGQQVTLRCSPKSGHDTVSWYQQALGQGPQFIFQYYEEEERQRGNFPDRFSGHQFPNYSSELNVNALLLGDSALYLCASSPLGGGWDTGELFFGEGSRLTVL.

The gene calls are TRBV11-2 and TRBJ1-2; D remains ambiguous. This CDR3 region has 13 residues. The germline CDR1 and CDR2 sequences are SGHAT and FQNNGV. V was clipped by 5 bases and J by 5 bases, with 12 bases between them. The CDR3 bases are TGTGCCAGCAGCCCGGGAATGGATTATGGCTACACCTTC. Translated, it gives CASSPGMDYGYTF.

This chain uses TRBV19 with TRBJ2-1; 7 bases agree with TRBD2. Losses at the gene ends were 4 bases for V and 2 bases for J; bases not matched to a gene: 8. The CDR3 spans 16 residues. Germline values: CDR1 LNHDA, CDR2 SQIVND (reference sequence). The CDR3 sequence: CASSTGLADAYNEQFF. The CDR3 nucleotides are TGTGCCAGTAGTACCGGGCTAGCGGACGCCTACAATGAGCAGTTCTTC.

The chain combines TRBV5-1 with TRBJ2-7; TRBD2 agrees at 9 bases. Germline CDR1 reads SGHRS; CDR2 reads YFSETQ. CDR3 size: 16 residues. V lost 0 bases, J lost 5 bases, and 9 bases stayed unmatched. The CDR3 nucleotides read TGCGCCAGCAGCTTGGCCGACGCGGGGGGGATCGACGAGCAGTACTTC. Protein product: CASSLADAGGIDEQYF.

This clone was counted only a few times. The chain combines TRBV5-1 with TRBJ1-4; D gene unclear. Germline loops: CDR1 SGHRS, CDR2 YFSETQ. Trimming removed 2 bases at V and 12 bases at J, with 11 bases between. The CDR3 is 12 amino acids. The CDR3 DNA is TGCGCCAGCAGCTTTACCGGGGAGCAACTGTTTTTT. Its protein product is CASSFTGEQLFF.

This sequence joins TRBV7-9 and TRBJ1-6; the D is unclear. This CDR3 contains 13 residues. CDR1 is SEHNR and CDR2 is FQNEAQ in the germline V gene (reference sequence). Trimming shortened V by 1 base and J by 11 bases, and 9 bases separated the two germline ends. The CDR3 DNA reads TGTGCCAGCAGCTTAGACGGCGGAGCACCCCTCCACTTT. This translates into CASSLDGGAPLHF.

The V call is TRBV3-1 (or the pseudogene TRBV3-2), the J call TRBJ2-2; D not certain. V was trimmed by 1 base and J by 0 bases, leaving 12 bases between them. Germline values: CDR1 LGHDT, CDR2 YNNKEL (reference sequence). The CDR3 spans 17 residues. CDR3 sequence (DNA): TGTGCCAGCAGCCAAGCAAGAGGCCTAGCGAACACCGGGGAGCTGTTTTTT. Its protein product is CASSQARGLANTGELFF.

This clone occurred a few times. The chain links TRBV3-1 (or the pseudogene TRBV3-2) to TRBJ1-2; possible D gene TRBD1, 5 bases. Germline V gene sequence: CDR1 LGHDT, CDR2 YNNKEL (reference sequence). The CDR3 contains 15 residues. Trimming took 1 base from V and 8 from J, leaving 17 bases between them. The chain's CDR3 is CASSQVQGSLKGYTF. The CDR3 nucleotides read TGTGCCAGCAGCCAAGTGCAGGGATCCTTAAAGGGCTACACCTTC.

The chain combines TRBV6-6 with TRBJ1-1, with D uncertain. CDR1 and CDR2 (germline): MNHNY, SVGAGI (reference sequence). The V end lost 5 bases, the J end lost 3 bases, and 22 bases lay between the germline ends. The CDR3 length is 17 residues. CDR3 sequence (DNA): TGTGCCAGCAGTCCGACTTCTGACCCCCGAAAGGACACTGAAGCTTTCTTT. This gives the protein CASSPTSDPRKDTEAFF.

The chain has TRBV11-2 and TRBJ2-1; D unclear. V lost 5 bases and J lost 12, with 14 bases in between. In germline, CDR1 is SGHAT, CDR2 FQNNGV. This CDR3 contains 12 residues. The CDR3 DNA reads as TGTGCCAGCAGCCTCCGGAGTGGCTTGCAGTTCTTC. It specifies CASSLRSGLQFF.

V is TRBV5-4 and J is TRBJ1-5; 7 bases match TRBD1. Germline V gene data show CDR1 as SGHNT and CDR2 as YYREEE (reference sequence). The CDR3 is made up of 17 amino acids. Trimming took 2 bases from V and 4 from J; bases not matched to a gene: 12. The CDR3 DNA reads as TGTGCCAGCAGCTTCGGAGGGGCAGGGGGAAGAAATCAGCCCCAGCATTTT. Its translation: CASSFGGAGGRNQPQHF. The entire variable domain, with the rest obtained from reference TRBV5-4 and TRBJ1-5, is as follows: ETGVTQSPTHLIKTRGQQVTLRCSSQSGHNTVSWYQQALGQGPQFIFQYYREEENGRGNFPPRFSGLQFPNYSSELNVNALELDDSALYLCASSFGGAGGRNQPQHFGDGTRLSIL.

This clone was seen just once. This chain joins TRBV19 and TRBJ2-1, with TRBD2 matching over 8 bases. The length of the CDR3 is 16 residues. Germline lookup yields CDR1 LNHDA and CDR2 SQIVND (reference sequence). V shed 7 bases, J shed 0 bases, and the junction held 8 bases outside the gene matches. The CDR3 sequence is CASTEQAGGSYNEQFF. In DNA form, the CDR3 reads TGTGCCAGTACCGAGCAGGCGGGGGGCTCCTACAATGAGCAGTTCTTC.

V and J are TRBV18 and TRBJ1-1; no firm D call. There are 15 residues in the CDR3. The V end was cut by 1 base, the J end by 3 bases, with 12 bases between. CDR1 is KGHSH, CDR2 LQKENI, per germline. For the CDR3, the DNA is TGTGCCAGCTCACCACTGGCCTCTGCTGACACTGAAGCTTTCTTT. It yields the protein CASSPLASADTEAFF.

The gene calls are TRBV28 and TRBJ1-1, with D unresolved. Looked up from germline, CDR1 is MDHEN and CDR2 is SYDVKM. V lost 7 bases and J 1 base, leaving 4 bases between the germline ends. This CDR3 is 11 amino acids long. CDR3 region: CASTGNTEAFF. The CDR3 DNA reads as TGTGCCAGCACAGGGAACACTGAAGCTTTCTTT.